These T cell receptor beta chains were read from a single sample in a study of T cell responses to AZD1222 COVID-19 vaccine. The data were produced by immunoSEQ multiplex PCR, yet TCRdb's version contains in-frame clones alone and is incomplete. The sample yields around 100,000 clones, about 86% seen once. Sequenced material: peripheral blood, taken on day 0 of AZD1222 vaccination. All receptors come from an adult in good health. Both conserved end residues are part of each CDR3. Fields, in order: J gene, clone size, D gene, V gene, CDR3 DNA, CDR3 protein. The D gene is left open where the match is weak. For some rows the clone size is stated as once, few or many, or as a class when expanded; others skip it.

j_call: TRBJ1-5
clone_size: -
d_call: -
v_call: TRBV7-2
cdr3_nt: TGTGCCAGCAGCTTGGGACGAGGCAATCAGCCCCAGCATTTT
cdr3_aa: CASSLGRGNQPQHF

j_call: TRBJ1-2
clone_size: -
d_call: -
v_call: TRBV2
cdr3_nt: TGTGCCAGCAGTCCGAATACTAACTATGGCTACACCTTC
cdr3_aa: CASSPNTNYGYTF

j_call: TRBJ1-1
clone_size: once
d_call: TRBD1
v_call: TRBV7-9
cdr3_nt: TGTGCCAGCAGCTTAAGACAGGGTGACACTGAAGCTTTCTTT
cdr3_aa: CASSLRQGDTEAFF

j_call: TRBJ2-1
clone_size: -
d_call: TRBD1
v_call: TRBV10-3
cdr3_nt: TGTGCCTCGGACTCCAGGGGGAGCAATGAGCAGTTCTTC
cdr3_aa: CASDSRGSNEQFF

j_call: TRBJ2-5
clone_size: -
d_call: -
v_call: TRBV19
cdr3_nt: TGTGCCAGTAGTATTAGGAGGGAAGAGACCCAGTACTTC
cdr3_aa: CASSIRREETQYF

j_call: TRBJ1-6
clone_size: -
d_call: -
v_call: TRBV6-5
cdr3_nt: TGTGCCAGCGAAGCACCGGGACGCAATTCACCCCTCCACTTT
cdr3_aa: CASEAPGRNSPLHF

j_call: TRBJ2-3
clone_size: -
d_call: -
v_call: TRBV6-6
cdr3_nt: TGTGCCAGCTCCCCCCAAACAAGGGACACAGATACGCAGTATTTT
cdr3_aa: CASSPQTRDTDTQYF

j_call: TRBJ1-2
clone_size: -
d_call: -
v_call: TRBV6-5
cdr3_nt: TGTGCCAGCAGTTACCGGAGAAACTATGGCTACACCTTC
cdr3_aa: CASSYRRNYGYTF

j_call: TRBJ1-1
clone_size: -
d_call: TRBD1
v_call: TRBV10-3
cdr3_nt: TGTGCCATCAGTAAAGGGACAGCGAACACTGAAGCTTTCTTT
cdr3_aa: CAISKGTANTEAFF

j_call: TRBJ2-7
clone_size: once
d_call: -
v_call: TRBV4-3
cdr3_nt: TGCGCCAGCAGCCGCCGGGCCTATGACGACGAGCAGTACTTC
cdr3_aa: CASSRRAYDDEQYF

j_call: TRBJ1-3
clone_size: -
d_call: -
v_call: TRBV7-2
cdr3_nt: TGTGCCAGCAGCTTGGGACACGGAAACACCATATATTTT
cdr3_aa: CASSLGHGNTIYF

j_call: TRBJ1-1
clone_size: once
d_call: TRBD1
v_call: TRBV18
cdr3_nt: TGTGCCAGCTCACCGCCGGGACAGCATCAAGCTTTCTTT
cdr3_aa: CASSPPGQHQAFF

j_call: TRBJ1-2
clone_size: -
d_call: -
v_call: TRBV6-5
cdr3_nt: TGTGCCAGCAGTTCCGGACTGACCTATGGCTACACCTTC
cdr3_aa: CASSSGLTYGYTF

j_call: TRBJ2-1
clone_size: -
d_call: -
v_call: TRBV28
cdr3_nt: TGTGCCAGCAGCTACGATACCATCCCCGGGACATCTTACTACAATGAGCAGTTCTTC
cdr3_aa: CASSYDTIPGTSYYNEQFF

j_call: TRBJ1-5
clone_size: -
d_call: -
v_call: TRBV28
cdr3_nt: TGTGCCAGCAGTTCGGCCGAGGCCGGGCCCCAGCATTTT
cdr3_aa: CASSSAEAGPQHF

j_call: TRBJ2-1
clone_size: -
d_call: TRBD2
v_call: TRBV6-2/TRBV6-3
cdr3_nt: TGTGCCAGCAGTATCCGGGCTAGCGGGAACAATGAGCAGTTCTTC
cdr3_aa: CASSIRASGNNEQFF

j_call: TRBJ1-2
clone_size: -
d_call: -
v_call: TRBV30
cdr3_nt: TGTGCCTGGAGTGTACAGGCAACATATGGCTACACCTTC
cdr3_aa: CAWSVQATYGYTF

j_call: TRBJ1-2
clone_size: once
d_call: TRBD1
v_call: TRBV4-2
cdr3_nt: TGTGCCAGCAGCCAAGATATACAGGGGGCTGAATATGGCTACACCTTC
cdr3_aa: CASSQDIQGAEYGYTF

j_call: TRBJ2-7
clone_size: once
d_call: -
v_call: TRBV6-5
cdr3_nt: TGTGCCAGCAGTTACTCGGGGGATCTGCACTACGAGCAGTACTTC
cdr3_aa: CASSYSGDLHYEQYF

j_call: TRBJ1-6
clone_size: -
d_call: -
v_call: TRBV6-5
cdr3_nt: TGTGCCACGAAACCAGTACTCGCTAATTCACCCCTCCACTTT
cdr3_aa: CATKPVLANSPLHF

j_call: TRBJ2-2
clone_size: -
d_call: -
v_call: TRBV4-2
cdr3_nt: TGTGCCAGCAGCCTAGCTACCACCAACACCGGGGAGCTGTTTTTT
cdr3_aa: CASSLATTNTGELFF

j_call: TRBJ2-2
clone_size: few
d_call: -
v_call: TRBV10-3
cdr3_nt: TGTGCCATCAGTGAGGGGCAGGGGAACACCGGGGAGCTGTTTTTT
cdr3_aa: CAISEGQGNTGELFF

j_call: TRBJ2-5
clone_size: -
d_call: TRBD2
v_call: TRBV7-2
cdr3_nt: TGTGCCAGCAGCCCAACCGGGACTAGCGGGGGGGCCCCTAAGACCCAGTACTTC
cdr3_aa: CASSPTGTSGGAPKTQYF

j_call: TRBJ2-3
clone_size: -
d_call: -
v_call: TRBV19
cdr3_nt: TGTGCCAGTAGCGGAACTAGCTTTTTTTCCACAGATACGCAGTATTTT
cdr3_aa: CASSGTSFFSTDTQYF

j_call: TRBJ2-1
clone_size: -
d_call: -
v_call: TRBV7-9
cdr3_nt: TGTGCCAGCAGCTTAGTTAGGTGGGATAATGAGCAGTTCTTC
cdr3_aa: CASSLVRWDNEQFF

j_call: TRBJ1-2
clone_size: -
d_call: -
v_call: TRBV2
cdr3_nt: TGTGCCAGCAGTGAATACGGAGAGTATGGCTACACCTTC
cdr3_aa: CASSEYGEYGYTF

j_call: TRBJ2-5
clone_size: -
d_call: TRBD1
v_call: TRBV5-6
cdr3_nt: TGTGCCAGCAGCTTGGGGGACAGAGAGACCCAGTACTTC
cdr3_aa: CASSLGDRETQYF

j_call: TRBJ1-1
clone_size: -
d_call: -
v_call: TRBV4-2
cdr3_nt: TGTGCCAGCAGCCAAGACACGAGTGAAGCTTTCTTT
cdr3_aa: CASSQDTSEAFF

j_call: TRBJ2-3
clone_size: -
d_call: -
v_call: TRBV25-1
cdr3_nt: TGTGCCAGCAGTGAAAGTCGGGGGACGAGCACAGATACGCAGTATTTT
cdr3_aa: CASSESRGTSTDTQYF

j_call: TRBJ2-3
clone_size: once
d_call: -
v_call: TRBV18
cdr3_nt: TGTGCCAGCTCACCACGAATTGTGAGCGTCACTAGCACAGATACGCAGTATTTT
cdr3_aa: CASSPRIVSVTSTDTQYF

j_call: TRBJ2-7
clone_size: once
d_call: TRBD1
v_call: TRBV7-3
cdr3_nt: TGTGCCAGCAGCTTAGCTGGGACAGGGGGCCACGAGCAGTACTTC
cdr3_aa: CASSLAGTGGHEQYF

j_call: TRBJ2-3
clone_size: -
d_call: TRBD2
v_call: TRBV7-2
cdr3_nt: TGTGCCAGCAGCTTTGAAGGGGAGGGCCTAAGAGATACGCAGTATTTT
cdr3_aa: CASSFEGEGLRDTQYF

j_call: TRBJ2-5
clone_size: once
d_call: -
v_call: TRBV5-4
cdr3_nt: TGTGCCAGCAGCTTGGTGTCTGGGGAGACCCAGTACTTC
cdr3_aa: CASSLVSGETQYF

j_call: TRBJ1-5
clone_size: -
d_call: -
v_call: TRBV5-6
cdr3_nt: TGTGCCAGCAGCCAAGGACCTAATCAGCCCCAGCATTTT
cdr3_aa: CASSQGPNQPQHF

j_call: TRBJ2-6
clone_size: once
d_call: -
v_call: TRBV7-3
cdr3_nt: TGTGCCAGCAGCCTGGGCCTCCCCTCTGGGGCCAACGTCCTGACTTTC
cdr3_aa: CASSLGLPSGANVLTF

j_call: TRBJ2-2
clone_size: -
d_call: TRBD1
v_call: TRBV6-6
cdr3_nt: TGTGCCAGCAGACCCCACAGGGGGGAGGCCGGGGAGCTGTTTTTT
cdr3_aa: CASRPHRGEAGELFF

j_call: TRBJ2-1
clone_size: -
d_call: -
v_call: TRBV14
cdr3_nt: TGTGCCAGCAGCCACCGGGGCTCCTACAATGAGCAGTTCTTC
cdr3_aa: CASSHRGSYNEQFF

j_call: TRBJ1-4
clone_size: -
d_call: -
v_call: TRBV24-1
cdr3_nt: TGTGCCACCAGTGATTCCGGAGGTGCTAATGAAAAACTGTTTTTT
cdr3_aa: CATSDSGGANEKLFF

j_call: TRBJ1-1
clone_size: -
d_call: -
v_call: TRBV29-1
cdr3_nt: TGCAGCGTTGCCCTCGGGGTGGGGAGCACTGAAGCTTTCTTT
cdr3_aa: CSVALGVGSTEAFF

j_call: TRBJ2-4
clone_size: -
d_call: -
v_call: TRBV27
cdr3_nt: TGTGCCAGCAGCCCGCTAGCCAAAAACATTCAGTACTTC
cdr3_aa: CASSPLAKNIQYF

j_call: TRBJ2-7
clone_size: -
d_call: TRBD1
v_call: TRBV6-5
cdr3_nt: TGTGCCAGCAGTATGGGACAGGGGGCTTACGAGCAGTACTTC
cdr3_aa: CASSMGQGAYEQYF

j_call: TRBJ1-1
clone_size: -
d_call: -
v_call: TRBV29-1
cdr3_nt: TGCAGCGGCTCCCCCGGGTGGGGAATGGGGAACACTGAAGCTTTCTTT
cdr3_aa: CSGSPGWGMGNTEAFF

j_call: TRBJ2-3
clone_size: -
d_call: -
v_call: TRBV7-3
cdr3_nt: TGTGCCAGCAGCCGAACCGGGACCGTAGATACGCAGTATTTT
cdr3_aa: CASSRTGTVDTQYF

j_call: TRBJ1-2
clone_size: -
d_call: TRBD1
v_call: TRBV7-9
cdr3_nt: TGTGCCAGCAGCCGAGGGACAGTGAACTATGGCTACACCTTC
cdr3_aa: CASSRGTVNYGYTF

j_call: TRBJ2-1
clone_size: -
d_call: -
v_call: TRBV4-3
cdr3_nt: TGCGCCAGCAGCCAAGAGGCAACTTACAATGAGCAGTTCTTC
cdr3_aa: CASSQEATYNEQFF